This paragraph covers one TCR beta chain sequence. This clonotype was counted ten times or more. Its antigen remains unidentified. Base qualities were left out, and no much larger clone turns up one base away. The CDR3 spans 14 residues, from the cysteine through the phenylalanine. Only CDR3 DNA remains: 42 bases, in frame from the first base. V ends up 3 bases short and J 8 bases short, with an unmatched junction base count of 8. These data belong to a study of T cell repertoires in cytomegalovirus infection (dated by TCRdb to between 2017 and 2020). With regard to the full study: Because public TCR beta signatures pointed to carriage of CMV infection together with the matching HLA type, the HLA type of each donor mattered for the analysis.

Study-wide findings and limitations: Cumulative frequency of public TCR beta family members discriminated carriers of CMV infection plus the relevant HLA type in this cohort and an independent 352-donor cohort. The ex vivo response was dominated by HLA-C-restricted CMV-specific TCR beta clonotypes, which also provided the single most frequent clonotype in two of eight donors.

Sequencer: Illumina HiSeq 1500. TCRdb reanalyzed the raw reads on its own, using fastp at Q25 for trimming and MiXCR for clone calling, and kept in-frame beta chains. Each entry merges the rows of one CDR3 protein and shows their most common DNA and genes. The sample yields roughly 130,000 distinct CDR3 sequences; 24% were counted once. Around 32% of the sample is taken by the ten largest. Here the chain combines TRBV12-3 or TRBV12-4 and TRBJ1-2; 8 middle bases align to TRBD1. The clonotype originates from a human donor in good health (CMV status not recorded). Some clones in this sample may be carry-over from other donors' samples. Source material: PBMCs, sequenced either directly or after in vitro stimulation (not recorded which). Read as DNA, the sequence is TGTGCCAGCAGTTTCAGGGGGCGGTCAAAGGGCTACACCTTC. It codes for CASSFRGRSKGYTF.